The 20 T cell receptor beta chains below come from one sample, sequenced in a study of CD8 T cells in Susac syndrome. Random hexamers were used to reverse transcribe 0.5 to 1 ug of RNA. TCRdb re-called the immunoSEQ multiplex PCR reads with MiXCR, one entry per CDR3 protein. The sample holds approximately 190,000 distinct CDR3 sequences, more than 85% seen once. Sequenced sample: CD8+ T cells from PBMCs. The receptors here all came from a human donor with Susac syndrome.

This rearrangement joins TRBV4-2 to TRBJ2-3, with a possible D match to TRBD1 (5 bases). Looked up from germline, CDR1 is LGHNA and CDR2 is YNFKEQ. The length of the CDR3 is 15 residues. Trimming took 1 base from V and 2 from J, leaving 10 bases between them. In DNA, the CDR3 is TGTGCCAGCAGCCAAGCTCCAGGGAACACAGATACGCAGTATTTT. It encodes CASSQAPGNTDTQYF.

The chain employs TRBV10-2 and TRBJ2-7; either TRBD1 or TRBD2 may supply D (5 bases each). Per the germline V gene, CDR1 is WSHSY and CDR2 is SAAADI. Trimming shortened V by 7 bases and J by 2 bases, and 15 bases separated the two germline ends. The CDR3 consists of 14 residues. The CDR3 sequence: CASTERDGAYEQYF. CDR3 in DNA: TGCGCCAGCACTGAAAGGGACGGAGCCTACGAGCAGTACTTC.

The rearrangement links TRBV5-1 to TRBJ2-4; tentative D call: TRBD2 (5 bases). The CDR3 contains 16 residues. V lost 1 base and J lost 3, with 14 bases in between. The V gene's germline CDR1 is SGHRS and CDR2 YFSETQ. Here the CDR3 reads CASSLREGRNKNIQYF. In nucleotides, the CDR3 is TGCGCCAGCAGCTTGAGAGAGGGAAGGAACAAAAACATTCAGTACTTC.

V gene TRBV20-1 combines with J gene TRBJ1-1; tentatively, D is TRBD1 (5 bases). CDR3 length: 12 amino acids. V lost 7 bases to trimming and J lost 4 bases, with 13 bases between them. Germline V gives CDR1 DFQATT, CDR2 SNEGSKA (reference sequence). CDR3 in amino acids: CSVPGRGTEAFF. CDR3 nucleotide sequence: TGCAGTGTCCCGGGGAGGGGCACTGAAGCTTTCTTT.

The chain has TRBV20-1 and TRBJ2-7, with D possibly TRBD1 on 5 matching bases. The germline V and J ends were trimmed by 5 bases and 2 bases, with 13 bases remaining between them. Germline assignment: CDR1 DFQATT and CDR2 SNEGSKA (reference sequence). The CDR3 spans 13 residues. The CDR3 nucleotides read TGCAGTGCTCAGGGCGAGTTGACCTACGAGCAGTACTTC. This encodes CSAQGELTYEQYF.

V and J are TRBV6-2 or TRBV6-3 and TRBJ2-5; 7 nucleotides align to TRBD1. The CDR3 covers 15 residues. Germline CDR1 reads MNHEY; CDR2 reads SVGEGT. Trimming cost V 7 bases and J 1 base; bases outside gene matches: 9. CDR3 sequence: CASNRDRPFQETQYF. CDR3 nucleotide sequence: TGTGCCAGCAACAGGGACAGACCGTTCCAAGAGACCCAGTACTTC.

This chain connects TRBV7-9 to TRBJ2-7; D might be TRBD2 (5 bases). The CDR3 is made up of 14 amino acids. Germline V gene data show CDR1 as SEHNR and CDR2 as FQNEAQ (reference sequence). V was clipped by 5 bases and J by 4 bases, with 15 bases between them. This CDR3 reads CASSPLEVAYEQYF. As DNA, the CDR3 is TGTGCCAGCAGCCCGCTGGAGGTAGCGTACGAGCAGTACTTC.

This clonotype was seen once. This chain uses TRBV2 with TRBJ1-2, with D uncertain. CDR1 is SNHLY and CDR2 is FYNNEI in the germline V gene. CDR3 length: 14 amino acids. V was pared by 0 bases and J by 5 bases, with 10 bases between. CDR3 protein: CASSEARFGYGYTF. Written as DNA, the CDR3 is TGTGCCAGCAGTGAAGCGCGGTTCGGATATGGCTACACCTTC.

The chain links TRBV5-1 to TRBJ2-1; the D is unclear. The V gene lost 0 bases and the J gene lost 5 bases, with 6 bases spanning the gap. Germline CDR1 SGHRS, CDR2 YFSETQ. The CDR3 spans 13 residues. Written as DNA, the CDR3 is TGCGCCAGCAGCTTGGGACTGAACAATGAGCAGTTCTTC. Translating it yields CASSLGLNNEQFF.

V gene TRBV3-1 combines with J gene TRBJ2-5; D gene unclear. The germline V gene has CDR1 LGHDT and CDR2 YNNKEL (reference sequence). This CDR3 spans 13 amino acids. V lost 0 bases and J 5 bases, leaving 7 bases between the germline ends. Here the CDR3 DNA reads TGTGCCAGCAGCCAAGATCTGTTGGAGACCCAGTACTTC. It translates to CASSQDLLETQYF.

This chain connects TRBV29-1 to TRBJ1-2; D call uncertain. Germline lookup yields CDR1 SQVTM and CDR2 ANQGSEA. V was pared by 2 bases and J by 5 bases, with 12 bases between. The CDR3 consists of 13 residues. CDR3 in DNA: TGCAGCGTTGAATACCGGACGGATTATGGCTACACCTTC. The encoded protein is CSVEYRTDYGYTF.

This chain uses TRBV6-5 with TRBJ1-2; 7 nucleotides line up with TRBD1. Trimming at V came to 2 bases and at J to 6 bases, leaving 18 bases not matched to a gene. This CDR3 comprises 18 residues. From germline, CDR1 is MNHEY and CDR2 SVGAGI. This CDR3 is CASSYPTGASYLLDGYTF. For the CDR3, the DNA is TGTGCCAGCAGTTACCCTACAGGGGCTTCCTACCTACTGGATGGCTACACCTTC.

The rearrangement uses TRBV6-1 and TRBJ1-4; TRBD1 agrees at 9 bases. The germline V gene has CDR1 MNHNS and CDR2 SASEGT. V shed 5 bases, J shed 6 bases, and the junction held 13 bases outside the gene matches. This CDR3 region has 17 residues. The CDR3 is CASSPNRGRGVDEKLFF. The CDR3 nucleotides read TGTGCCAGCAGTCCCAACAGGGGGCGAGGCGTAGATGAAAAACTGTTTTTT.

The CDR3 DNA sequence: TGTGCCAGCAATGGCCCTGCGAGCTCCTACGAGCAGTACTTC. This translates into CASNGPASSYEQYF. The chain is built from TRBV28 and TRBJ2-7; D remains unclear. Trimming left V 7 bases short and J 0 bases short, with 13 bases between. CDR3 length equals 14 residues. Germline assignment: CDR1 MDHEN and CDR2 SYDVKM.

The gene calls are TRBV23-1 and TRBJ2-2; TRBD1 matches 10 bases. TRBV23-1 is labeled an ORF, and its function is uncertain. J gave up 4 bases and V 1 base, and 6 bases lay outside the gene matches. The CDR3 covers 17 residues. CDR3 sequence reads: CASSQLTGQGTTGELFF. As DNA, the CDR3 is TGCGCCAGCAGTCAATTAACGGGACAGGGGACCACCGGGGAGCTGTTTTTT.

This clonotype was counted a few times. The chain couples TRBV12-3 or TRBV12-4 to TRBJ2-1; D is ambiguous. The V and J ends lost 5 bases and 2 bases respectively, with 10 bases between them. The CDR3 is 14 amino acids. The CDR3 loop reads CASSPDSTYNEQFF. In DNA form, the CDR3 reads TGTGCCAGCAGTCCTGATAGCACCTACAATGAGCAGTTCTTC.

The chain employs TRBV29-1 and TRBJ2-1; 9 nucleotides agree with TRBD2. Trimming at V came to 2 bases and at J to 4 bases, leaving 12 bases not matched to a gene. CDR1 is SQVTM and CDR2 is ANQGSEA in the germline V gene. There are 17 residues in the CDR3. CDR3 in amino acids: CSVEPGVAGADYNEQFF. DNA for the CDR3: TGCAGCGTTGAACCGGGGGTAGCGGGGGCAGATTACAATGAGCAGTTCTTC.

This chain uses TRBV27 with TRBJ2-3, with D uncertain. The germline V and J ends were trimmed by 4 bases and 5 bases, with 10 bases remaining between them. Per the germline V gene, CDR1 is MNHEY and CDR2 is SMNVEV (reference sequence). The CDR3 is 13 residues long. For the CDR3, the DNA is TGTGCCAGCAGTTCCCCCCGAGAAGATACGCAGTATTTT. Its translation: CASSSPREDTQYF.

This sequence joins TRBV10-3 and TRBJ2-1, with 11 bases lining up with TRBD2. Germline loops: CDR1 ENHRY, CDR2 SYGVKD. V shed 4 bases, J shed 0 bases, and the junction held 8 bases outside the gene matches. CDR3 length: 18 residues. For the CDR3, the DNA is TGTGCCATCAGTGCCTCTAGCGGGGGGACCGGCTCCTACAATGAGCAGTTCTTC. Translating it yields CAISASSGGTGSYNEQFF.

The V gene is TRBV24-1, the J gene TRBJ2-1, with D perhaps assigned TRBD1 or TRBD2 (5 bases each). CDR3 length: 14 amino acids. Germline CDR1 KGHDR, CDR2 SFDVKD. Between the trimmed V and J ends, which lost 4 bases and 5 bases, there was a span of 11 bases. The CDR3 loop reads CATSDGTSDNEQFF. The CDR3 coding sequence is TGTGCCACCAGTGACGGGACGTCAGACAATGAGCAGTTCTTC.